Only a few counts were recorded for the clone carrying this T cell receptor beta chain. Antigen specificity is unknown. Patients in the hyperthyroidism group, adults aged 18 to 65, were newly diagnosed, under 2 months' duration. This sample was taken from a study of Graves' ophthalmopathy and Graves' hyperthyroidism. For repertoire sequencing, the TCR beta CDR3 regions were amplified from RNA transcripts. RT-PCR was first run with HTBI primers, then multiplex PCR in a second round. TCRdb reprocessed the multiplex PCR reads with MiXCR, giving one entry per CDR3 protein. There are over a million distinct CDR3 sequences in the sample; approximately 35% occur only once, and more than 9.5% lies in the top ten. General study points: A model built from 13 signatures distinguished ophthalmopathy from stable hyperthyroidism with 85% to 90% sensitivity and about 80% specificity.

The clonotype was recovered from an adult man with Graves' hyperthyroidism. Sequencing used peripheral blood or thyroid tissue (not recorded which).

CDR3 in amino acids: CASSQDKGGPQETQYF. CDR3 nucleotide sequence: TGCGCCAGCAGCCAAGACAAAGGGGGTCCCCAAGAGACCCAGTACTTC. The rearrangement joins TRBV4-3 to TRBJ2-5; the D gene is possibly TRBD1 (6 bases). This CDR3 comprises 16 residues. Germline CDR1 reads LGHNA; CDR2 reads YSLEER. Between the trimmed V and J ends, which lost 0 bases and 1 base, there was a span of 12 bases.